A selection of T cell receptor beta chains follows, all from one sample in a study of a mutant IDH1 vaccine in newly diagnosed glioma. The method was immunoSEQ multiplex PCR; TCRdb's version includes in-frame clones alone and lacks a portion of them. Seen here are about 67,000 clones, about 83% observed once, and the top ten hold roughly 4.4%. The sample in question was peripheral blood mononuclear cells (PBMCs), obtained from a glioma patient treated with radiotherapy, temozolomide or both. These receptors came from a woman between 18 and 30 years old with glioma. Some clones in this sample may be carry-over from other donors' samples. CDR3s include the opening cysteine and the closing phenylalanine or tryptophan. A D gene is named only where the DNA matches it firmly. A clone size is listed for some rows: how often the clone was seen (once, few, many), or a class if it is expanded.

j_call	v_call	d_call	clone_size	cdr3_nt	cdr3_aa
TRBJ2-2	TRBV5-1	NA	NA	TGCGCCAGCAGGTGGACCCTCAACACCGGGGAGCTGTTTTTT	CASRWTLNTGELFF
TRBJ1-1	TRBV7-2	NA	NA	TGTGCCAGCAGCTGGACGGACATGAACACTGAAGCTTTCTTT	CASSWTDMNTEAFF
TRBJ2-5	TRBV5-1	NA	NA	TGCGCCAGCAGCTTGGAGGGGGGGCACCAAGAGACCCAGTACTTC	CASSLEGGHQETQYF
TRBJ1-2	TRBV5-1	NA	NA	TGCGCCAGCAGCTTCGGTGGGGATGGCTACACCTTC	CASSFGGDGYTF
TRBJ2-1	TRBV4-1	NA	NA	TGCGCCAGCAGCCATCAGGGTTACGAGCAGTTCTTC	CASSHQGYEQFF
TRBJ1-5	TRBV19	NA	NA	TGTGCCAGTAGTACTGACAGGATCCATCAGCCCCAGCATTTT	CASSTDRIHQPQHF
TRBJ1-4	TRBV19	TRBD1	few	TGTGCCAGTAGTACCGACAGGGTCACTAATGAAAAACTGTTTTTT	CASSTDRVTNEKLFF
TRBJ1-4	TRBV5-1	NA	once	TGCGCCAGCAGCTTGGGATTGATCAATGAAAAACTGTTTTTT	CASSLGLINEKLFF
TRBJ1-5	TRBV7-9	NA	NA	TGTGCCAGCAGTACAGGGACCGCGAACAATCAGCCCCAGCATTTT	CASSTGTANNQPQHF
TRBJ2-2	TRBV29-1	NA	few	TGCAGCGTGTCACTTACCGGGGAGCTGTTTTTT	CSVSLTGELFF
TRBJ2-7	TRBV29-1	NA	NA	TGCAGCGTTGCGAGAGGAACCTACGAGCAGTACTTC	CSVARGTYEQYF
TRBJ2-7	TRBV5-6	NA	NA	TGTGCCAGCAGCCCGGGACTCAGGATCTACGAGCAGTACTTC	CASSPGLRIYEQYF
TRBJ2-7	TRBV2	NA	NA	TGTGCCAGCAGTGGACTCCACTCCTACGAGCAGTACTTC	CASSGLHSYEQYF
TRBJ1-6	TRBV7-8	NA	NA	TGTGCCAGCAGCTCCAGGGACGGATACACATCACCCCTCCACTTT	CASSSRDGYTSPLHF
TRBJ1-2	TRBV19	NA	NA	TGTGCCAGTAGTATTAGCCGATACTATGGCTACACCTTC	CASSISRYYGYTF
TRBJ1-6	TRBV25-1	TRBD1	few	TGTGCCAGCAGGGCCGGGACAGGGAATTCACCCCTCCACTTT	CASRAGTGNSPLHF
TRBJ2-7	TRBV9	TRBD1	NA	TGTGCCAGCAGTAAAGGGACAGGCTACGAGCAGTACTTC	CASSKGTGYEQYF
TRBJ2-7	TRBV9	TRBD2	NA	TGTGCCAGCAGCGTAGCTCCTAGCGGGTCCTACGAGCAGTACTTC	CASSVAPSGSYEQYF
TRBJ2-2	TRBV5-1	NA	few	TGCGCCAGCAGCGAAACAGGCTTGCCAGGGAGAGGGGAGCTGTTTTTT	CASSETGLPGRGELFF
TRBJ2-7	TRBV25-1	NA	NA	TGTGCCAGCAGTCTAGCTGCGCCCTACGAGCAGTACTTC	CASSLAAPYEQYF
TRBJ1-5	TRBV5-6	NA	NA	TGTGCCAGCAGCTTGGCCGGTTACCGTAATCAGCCCCAGCATTTT	CASSLAGYRNQPQHF
TRBJ1-2	TRBV10-3	NA	NA	TGTGCCATAAAGGCGTCAGGGGAAGATGGCTACACCTTC	CAIKASGEDGYTF
TRBJ1-1	TRBV7-8	NA	NA	TGTGCCAGCAGCCTTGATATGGTGAACACTGAAGCTTTCTTT	CASSLDMVNTEAFF
TRBJ2-2	TRBV27	TRBD2	NA	TGTGCCAGGAACCTAGGACTAGCGCACACCGGGGAGCTGTTTTTT	CARNLGLAHTGELFF
TRBJ1-1	TRBV25-1	TRBD1	few	TGTGCCAGCAGTGGTTACAGGGGTGCTGAAGCTTTCTTT	CASSGYRGAEAFF